The 9 T cell receptor beta chains presented below share a single source sample, sequenced in a study of shared clonotypes between healthy human individuals (dated by TCRdb to 2020 to 2022). The library was built by means of the immunoSEQ multiplex PCR assay. Entries here come from immuneACCESS through TCRdb and include only in-frame sequences with V and J called. Some clones fail to appear in such tables; in the studies checked, an unresolved V gene covers under half of the shortfall, and the cause of the remainder is unknown. The sample includes about 1 million clones, with approximately 68% observed a single time. The top ten clonotypes cover about 1.5% of the sample. Sequencing was done on a sample of memory CD4+ T cells sorted from blood. The sample's cell subset or site label, in plain terms: CD45RA-negative fraction. The receptors come from a man between 18 and 29 years old in good health.

The chain carries TRBV30 and TRBJ2-3; the match to TRBD2 covers 8 bases. The V gene end was trimmed by 4 bases and the J gene end by 4 bases; junction bases not matched to a gene: 10. The CDR3 is made up of 15 amino acids. Germline CDR1 and CDR2: GTSNPN and SVGIG (reference sequence). CDR3 DNA: TGTGCCTGGACGACCGGGACTAGGGTCGCAGATACGCAGTATTTT. Translation gives CAWTTGTRVADTQYF.

On this clone itself: The same CDR3 also results from other DNA sequences found in this sample. The chain employs TRBV9 and TRBJ1-6; weak D call: TRBD1 (5 bases). V lost 1 base to trimming and J lost 7 bases, with 12 bases between them. This CDR3 contains 15 residues. Germline loops: CDR1 SGDLS, CDR2 YYNGEE. The CDR3 reads CASSVQGTNNSPLHF. CDR3 nucleotides: TGTGCCAGCAGCGTACAGGGAACGAACAATTCACCCCTCCACTTT.

This chain joins TRBV19 and TRBJ2-5, with 9 bases lining up with TRBD1. J gave up 4 bases and V 3 bases, and 3 bases lay outside the gene matches. The CDR3 runs to 14 residues. Germline CDR1 reads LNHDA; CDR2 reads SQIVND (reference sequence). DNA of the CDR3: TGTGCCAGTAGTATGGGACAGGGAGTAGAGACCCAGTACTTC. Translating it yields CASSMGQGVETQYF. The whole variable domain, filled in from reference TRBV19 and TRBJ2-5, reads DGGITQSPKYLFRKEGQNVTLSCEQNLNHDAMYWYRQDPGQGLRLIYYSQIVNDFQKGDIAEGYSVSREKKESFPLTVTSAQKNPTAFYLCASSMGQGVETQYFGPGTRLLVL.

The rearrangement uses TRBV18 and TRBJ2-3; no clear D. The CDR3 is 15 amino acids. Trimming took off 6 bases at V and 2 bases at J, with 15 bases between the two ends. Looked up from germline, CDR1 is KGHSH and CDR2 is LQKENI. Here the CDR3 reads CASSTTPQSTDTQYF. For the CDR3, the DNA is TGTGCCAGCTCTACCACTCCCCAGTCCACAGATACGCAGTATTTT.

This chain links TRBV6-1 with TRBJ2-5; TRBD2 is a possible D gene (6 bases). Germline V gene data show CDR1 as MNHNS and CDR2 as SASEGT. The CDR3 spans 15 residues. Trimming shortened V by 1 base and J by 5 bases, and 14 bases separated the two germline ends. This CDR3 is CASSEVRGFRETQYF. CDR3 DNA sequence: TGTGCCAGCAGTGAAGTACGGGGGTTTCGGGAGACCCAGTACTTC.

Many counts were recorded for this clone. The chain carries TRBV7-6 and TRBJ2-1, with 11 bases that match TRBD2. The CDR3 totals 14 residues. Germline V gives CDR1 SGHVS, CDR2 FNYEAQ. V was pared by 1 base and J by 10 bases, with 3 bases of the junction left unmatched. For the CDR3, the DNA is TGTGCCAGCAGCTTAGTAGCGGGGGGGCGGGAGCAGTTCTTC. It specifies CASSLVAGGREQFF. Complete variable domain (other parts from reference TRBV7-6 and TRBJ2-1): GAGVSQSPRYKVTKRGQDVALRCDPISGHVSLYWYRQALGQGPEFLTYFNYEAQQDKSGLPNDRFSAERPEGSISTLTIQRTEQRDSAMYRCASSLVAGGREQFFGPGTRLTVL.

This clone appeared a few times. The V gene is TRBV10-3, the J gene TRBJ1-2, with D perhaps TRBD1 (6 bases). This CDR3 region has 15 residues. V gave up 3 bases and J gave up 4 bases, with 15 bases separating them. Germline values: CDR1 ENHRY, CDR2 SYGVKD. The CDR3 loop reads CAISEKQGPAYGYTF. CDR3 nucleotides: TGTGCCATCAGTGAAAAACAGGGTCCGGCCTATGGCTACACCTTC.

The rearrangement uses TRBV4-2 and TRBJ2-3, with 9 bases identical to TRBD2. V shed 1 base, J shed 1 base, and the junction held 6 bases outside the gene matches. CDR1 and CDR2 (germline): LGHNA, YNFKEQ. This CDR3 contains 17 residues. CDR3 region: CASSQGSGGSRTDTQYF. Written as DNA, the CDR3 is TGTGCCAGCAGCCAAGGTAGCGGGGGCTCTCGCACAGATACGCAGTATTTT.

This clone was seen only a few times. V and J are TRBV30 and TRBJ2-5, with 13 bases identical to TRBD2. The V and J ends lost 0 bases and 5 bases, in that order; junction bases with no gene match: 3. The CDR3 contains 15 residues. The germline gives CDR1 GTSNPN, CDR2 SVGIG (reference sequence). Here the CDR3 DNA reads TGTGCCTGGAGTGTGGGGACTAGCGGGACGGAGACCCAGTACTTC. Translated: CAWSVGTSGTETQYF. Looking up the rest from reference TRBV30 and TRBJ2-5 gives the full variable domain: SQTIHQWPATLVQPVGSPLSLECTVEGTSNPNLYWYRQAAGRGLQLLFYSVGIGQISSEVPQNLSASRPQDRQFILSSKKLLLSDSGFYLCAWSVGTSGTETQYFGPGTRLLVL.